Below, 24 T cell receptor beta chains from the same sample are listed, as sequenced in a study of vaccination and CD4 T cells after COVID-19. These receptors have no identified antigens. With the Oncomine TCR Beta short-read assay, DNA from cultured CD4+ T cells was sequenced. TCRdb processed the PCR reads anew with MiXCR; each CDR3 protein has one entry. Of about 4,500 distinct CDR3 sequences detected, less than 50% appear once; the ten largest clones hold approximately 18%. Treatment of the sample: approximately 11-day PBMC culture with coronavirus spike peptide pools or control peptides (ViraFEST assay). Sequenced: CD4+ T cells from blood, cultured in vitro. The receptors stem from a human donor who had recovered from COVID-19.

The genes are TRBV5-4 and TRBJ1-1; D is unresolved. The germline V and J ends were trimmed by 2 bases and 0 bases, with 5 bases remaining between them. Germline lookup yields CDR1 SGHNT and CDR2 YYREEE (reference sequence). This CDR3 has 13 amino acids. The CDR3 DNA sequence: TGTGCCAGCAGCTTCGAGGTGAACACTGAAGCTTTCTTT. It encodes CASSFEVNTEAFF.

CDR3 amino acids: CASSVAFPNTEAFF. In DNA form, the CDR3 reads TGTGCCAGCAGTGTAGCCTTTCCTAACACTGAAGCTTTCTTT. The chain combines TRBV2 with TRBJ1-1; D unclear. Trimming cost V 4 bases and J 2 bases, with 11 bases left between them. The CDR3 is made up of 14 amino acids. Germline CDR1 and CDR2: SNHLY and FYNNEI.

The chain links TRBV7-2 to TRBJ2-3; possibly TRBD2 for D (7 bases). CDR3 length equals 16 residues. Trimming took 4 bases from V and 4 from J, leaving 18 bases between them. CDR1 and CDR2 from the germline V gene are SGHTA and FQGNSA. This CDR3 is CASSSGRGGAADTQYF. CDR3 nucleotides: TGTGCCAGCAGCTCCGGCCGAGGGGGGGCTGCAGATACGCAGTATTTT.

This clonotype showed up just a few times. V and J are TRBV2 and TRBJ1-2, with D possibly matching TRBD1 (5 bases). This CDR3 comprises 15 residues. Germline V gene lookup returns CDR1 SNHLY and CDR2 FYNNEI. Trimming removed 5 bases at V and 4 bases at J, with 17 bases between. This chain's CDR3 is CASSREPLGGYGYTF. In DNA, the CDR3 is TGTGCCAGCAGTAGAGAGCCCCTCGGGGGCTATGGCTACACCTTC.

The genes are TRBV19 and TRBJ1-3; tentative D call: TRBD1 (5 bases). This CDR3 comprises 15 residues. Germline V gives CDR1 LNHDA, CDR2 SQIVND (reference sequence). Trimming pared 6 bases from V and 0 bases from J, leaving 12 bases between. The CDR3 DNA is TGTGCCAGTAGCACACAGGTGTCCTCTGGAAACACCATATATTTT. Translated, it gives CASSTQVSSGNTIYF.

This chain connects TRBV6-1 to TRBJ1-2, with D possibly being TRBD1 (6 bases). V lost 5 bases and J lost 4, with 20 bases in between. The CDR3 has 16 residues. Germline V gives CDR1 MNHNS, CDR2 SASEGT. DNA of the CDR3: TGTGCCAGCAGTACGCTGAGGACAGAGGGAATCTATGGCTACACCTTC. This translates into CASSTLRTEGIYGYTF.

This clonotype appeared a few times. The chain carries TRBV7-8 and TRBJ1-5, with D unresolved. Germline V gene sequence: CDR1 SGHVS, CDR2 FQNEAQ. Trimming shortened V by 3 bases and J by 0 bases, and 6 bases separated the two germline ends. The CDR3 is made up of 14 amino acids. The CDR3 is CASSLFGSNQPQHF. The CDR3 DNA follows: TGTGCCAGCAGCTTGTTCGGTAGCAATCAGCCCCAGCATTTT.

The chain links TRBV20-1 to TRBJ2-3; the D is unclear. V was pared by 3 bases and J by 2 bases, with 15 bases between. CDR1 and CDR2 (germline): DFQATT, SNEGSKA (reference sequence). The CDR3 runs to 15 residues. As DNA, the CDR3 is TGCAGTGCTAGTAGGCCGGCCGGGCTCACAGATACGCAGTATTTT. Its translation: CSASRPAGLTDTQYF.

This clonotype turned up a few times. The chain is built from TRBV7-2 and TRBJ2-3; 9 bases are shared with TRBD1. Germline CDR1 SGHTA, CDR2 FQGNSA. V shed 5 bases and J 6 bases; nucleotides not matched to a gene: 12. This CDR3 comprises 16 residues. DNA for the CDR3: TGTGCCAGCAGCCAGGGTGACAGGGGGAATGTGGATACGCAGTATTTT. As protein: CASSQGDRGNVDTQYF.

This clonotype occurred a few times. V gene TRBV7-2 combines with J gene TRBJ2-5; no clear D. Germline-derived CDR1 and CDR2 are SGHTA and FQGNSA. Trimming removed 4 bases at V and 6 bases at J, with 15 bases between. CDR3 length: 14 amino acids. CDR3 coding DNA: TGTGCCAGCAGCTCCTCGAGCTCCCTGAAGACCCAGTACTTC. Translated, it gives CASSSSSSLKTQYF. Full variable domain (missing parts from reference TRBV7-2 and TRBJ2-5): GAGVSQSPSNKVTEKGKDVELRCDPISGHTALYWYRQSLGQGLEFLIYFQGNSAPDKSGLPSDRFSAERTGGSVSTLTIQRTQQEDSAVYLCASSSSSSLKTQYFGPGTRLLVL.

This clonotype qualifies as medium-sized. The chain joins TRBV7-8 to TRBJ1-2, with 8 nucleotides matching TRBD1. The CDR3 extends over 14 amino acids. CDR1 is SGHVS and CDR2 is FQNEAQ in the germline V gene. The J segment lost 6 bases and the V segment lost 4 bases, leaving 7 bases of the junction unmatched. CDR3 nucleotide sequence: TGTGCCAGCAGCTCGGCGGGACAGGTTGATGGCTACACCTTC. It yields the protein CASSSAGQVDGYTF. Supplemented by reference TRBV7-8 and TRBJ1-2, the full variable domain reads GAGVSQSPRYKVAKRGQDVALRCDPISGHVSLFWYQQALGQGPEFLTYFQNEAQLDKSGLPSDRFFAERPEGSVSTLKIQRTQQEDSAVYLCASSSAGQVDGYTFGSGTRLTVV.

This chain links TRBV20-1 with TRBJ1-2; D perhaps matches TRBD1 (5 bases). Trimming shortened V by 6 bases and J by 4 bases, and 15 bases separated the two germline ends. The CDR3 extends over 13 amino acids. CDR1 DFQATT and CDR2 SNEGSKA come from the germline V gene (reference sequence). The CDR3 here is CSARGAGGYGYTF. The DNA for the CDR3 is TGCAGTGCCCGCGGGGCGGGCGGCTATGGCTACACCTTC.

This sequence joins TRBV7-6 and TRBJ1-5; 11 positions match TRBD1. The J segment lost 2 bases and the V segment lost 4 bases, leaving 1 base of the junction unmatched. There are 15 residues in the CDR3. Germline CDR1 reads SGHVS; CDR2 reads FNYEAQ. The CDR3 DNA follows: TGTGCCAGCAGCTGGGGACAGGGGGGCAATCAGCCCCAGCATTTT. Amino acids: CASSWGQGGNQPQHF.

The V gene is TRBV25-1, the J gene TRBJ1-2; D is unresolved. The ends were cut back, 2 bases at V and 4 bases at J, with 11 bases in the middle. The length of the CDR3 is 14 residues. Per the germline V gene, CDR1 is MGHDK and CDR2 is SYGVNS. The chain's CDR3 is CASSEMATSYGYTF. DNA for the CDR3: TGTGCCAGCAGTGAAATGGCTACTTCCTATGGCTACACCTTC.

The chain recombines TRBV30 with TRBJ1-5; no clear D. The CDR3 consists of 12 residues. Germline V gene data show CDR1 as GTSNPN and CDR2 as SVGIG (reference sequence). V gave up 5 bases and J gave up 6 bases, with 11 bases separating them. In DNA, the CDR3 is TGTGCCTGGGGCCTCGAGGGTCAGCCCCAGCATTTT. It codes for CAWGLEGQPQHF.

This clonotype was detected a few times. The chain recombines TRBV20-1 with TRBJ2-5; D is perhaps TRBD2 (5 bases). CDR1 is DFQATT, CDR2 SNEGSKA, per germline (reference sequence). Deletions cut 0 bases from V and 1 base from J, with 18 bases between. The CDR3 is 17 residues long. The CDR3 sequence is CSARDGRRWGSQETQYF. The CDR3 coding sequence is TGCAGTGCTAGAGATGGTCGGAGGTGGGGTAGCCAAGAGACCCAGTACTTC.

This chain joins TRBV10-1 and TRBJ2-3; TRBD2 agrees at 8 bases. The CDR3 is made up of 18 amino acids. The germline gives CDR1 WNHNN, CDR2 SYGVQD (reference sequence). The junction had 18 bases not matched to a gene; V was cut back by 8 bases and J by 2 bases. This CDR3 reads CASPRGEESGGLTDTQYF. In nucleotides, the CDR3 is TGCGCCAGCCCCAGGGGTGAGGAAAGCGGGGGCCTCACAGATACGCAGTATTTT.

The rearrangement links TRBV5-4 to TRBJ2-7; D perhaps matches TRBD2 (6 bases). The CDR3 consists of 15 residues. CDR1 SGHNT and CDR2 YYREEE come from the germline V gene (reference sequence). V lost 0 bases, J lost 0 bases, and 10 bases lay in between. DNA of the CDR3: TGTGCCAGCAGCTTGGCGGGTAGCGGCTCCTACGAGCAGTACTTC. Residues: CASSLAGSGSYEQYF.

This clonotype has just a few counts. The CDR3, as DNA: TGTGCCAGCACCCTTAGCGGTCCCCAGAACACCGGGGAGCTGTTTTTT. This encodes CASTLSGPQNTGELFF. V and J are TRBV27 and TRBJ2-2; TRBD2 is a possible D gene (6 bases). CDR1 and CDR2 (germline): MNHEY, SMNVEV (reference sequence). This CDR3 has 16 amino acids. V lost 7 bases and J 1 base, leaving 16 bases between the germline ends.

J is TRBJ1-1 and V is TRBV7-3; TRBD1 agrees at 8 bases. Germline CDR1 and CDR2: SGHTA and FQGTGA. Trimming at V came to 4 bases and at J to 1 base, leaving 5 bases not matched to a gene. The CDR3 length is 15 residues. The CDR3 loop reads CASSSVQGANTEAFF. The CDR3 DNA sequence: TGTGCCAGCAGCTCAGTGCAGGGGGCGAACACTGAAGCTTTCTTT.

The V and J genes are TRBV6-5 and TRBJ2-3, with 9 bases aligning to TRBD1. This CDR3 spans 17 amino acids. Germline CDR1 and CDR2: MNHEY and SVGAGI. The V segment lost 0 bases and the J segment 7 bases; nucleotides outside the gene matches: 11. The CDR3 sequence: CASSYSFLQGARHTQYF. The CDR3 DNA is TGTGCCAGCAGTTACTCCTTCTTACAGGGGGCCCGTCATACGCAGTATTTT.

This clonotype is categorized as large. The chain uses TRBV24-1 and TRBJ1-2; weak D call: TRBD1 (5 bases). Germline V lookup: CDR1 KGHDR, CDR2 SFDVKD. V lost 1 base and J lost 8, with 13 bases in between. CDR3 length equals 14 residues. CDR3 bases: TGTGCCACCAGTGATTTCGGCAGGGCGGAAGGCTACACCTTC. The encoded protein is CATSDFGRAEGYTF.

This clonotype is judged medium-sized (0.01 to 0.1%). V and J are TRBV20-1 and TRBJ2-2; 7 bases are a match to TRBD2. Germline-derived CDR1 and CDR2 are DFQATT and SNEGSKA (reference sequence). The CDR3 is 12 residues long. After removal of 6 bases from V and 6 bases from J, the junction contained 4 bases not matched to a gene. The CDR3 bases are TGCAGTGCCTTGGGGGGGTCCGGGGAGCTGTTTTTT. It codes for CSALGGSGELFF.

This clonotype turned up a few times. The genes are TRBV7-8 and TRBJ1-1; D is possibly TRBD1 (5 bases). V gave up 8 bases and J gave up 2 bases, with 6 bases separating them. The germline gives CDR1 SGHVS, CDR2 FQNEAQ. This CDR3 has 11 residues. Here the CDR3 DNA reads TGTGCCAGCGGGGCAAACACTGAAGCTTTCTTT. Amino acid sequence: CASGANTEAFF.